This TCR beta chain came from a study of blood T cell repertoires in COVID-19. V trimming: 4 bases; J trimming: 8 bases; junction bases outside the gene matches: 11. CDR3 length: 15 amino acids. The germline V gene has CDR1 SEHNR and CDR2 FQNEAQ (reference sequence). Original processing methods: Estimates of nucleated cell counts were drawn from the amplification of reference gene primers. Generated by immunoSEQ multiplex PCR, the TCRdb table keeps only in-frame clones and is missing some. That table supplies the V and J calls and clone size; D and trimming were determined from the DNA. The sample lists 100,000 to 150,000 clones; about 80% were seen once. This clone was detected only once.

This chain uses TRBV7-9 with TRBJ1-5, with 7 bases aligning to TRBD1. The sequence came from a man between 40 and 49 years old with active or convalescent COVID-19. The sequenced sample was peripheral blood. CDR3 sequence (DNA): TGTGCCAGCAGCTCAGACAGGGTTCCCTCCAAGCCCCAGCATTTT. Translated, it gives CASSSDRVPSKPQHF.